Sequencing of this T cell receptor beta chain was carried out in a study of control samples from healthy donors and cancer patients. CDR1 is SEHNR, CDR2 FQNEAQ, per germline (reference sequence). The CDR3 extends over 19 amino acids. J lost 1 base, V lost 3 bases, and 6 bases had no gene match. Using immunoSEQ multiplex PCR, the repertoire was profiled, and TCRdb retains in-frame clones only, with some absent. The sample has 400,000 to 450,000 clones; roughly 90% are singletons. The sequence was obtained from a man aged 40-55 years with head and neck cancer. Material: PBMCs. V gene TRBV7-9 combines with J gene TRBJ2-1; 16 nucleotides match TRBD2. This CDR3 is CASSFVGLAGGSSYNEQFF. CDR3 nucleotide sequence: TGTGCCAGCAGCTTTGTGGGACTAGCGGGGGGGTCGTCCTACAATGAGCAGTTCTTC.